The 3 T cell receptor beta chains in this list originate from one sample, sequenced in a study of T cells in Graves' hyperthyroidism and ophthalmopathy. RNA transcripts were the template for amplifying TCR beta CDR3 regions. First-round RT-PCR with HTBI primers amplified the TCR CDR3 region. MiXCR, run by TCRdb on the multiplex PCR reads, gives a single entry per CDR3 protein. This sample carries around 620,000 distinct CDR3 sequences, 14% of them seen once, and the ten largest clones take more than 6%. Sequenced input: blood. The origin of the receptors is a woman in her late teens or twenties with Graves' ophthalmopathy.

On this clonotype: A clone one base away is much larger, so this may be a read error. The chain combines TRBV12-3 or TRBV12-4 with TRBJ2-1, with 9 positions matching TRBD2. CDR3 size: 15 residues. DNA of the CDR3: TGTGCCGGCAGTCGATCTAGCGGGATCGGCAATGAGCAGTTCTTC. Translated: CAGSRSSGIGNEQFF.

At least ten counts were recorded for this clonotype. V is TRBV28 and J is TRBJ2-1, with a possible D match to TRBD2 (5 bases). The germline V gene encodes CDR1 MDHEN and CDR2 SYDVKM. This CDR3 is 17 amino acids long. The germline V and J ends were trimmed by 5 bases and 5 bases, with 22 bases remaining between them. The CDR3 protein is CASSLLRTGTLDNEQFF. CDR3 in DNA: TGTGCCAGCAGTCTCCTTCGTACGGGAACGTTGGACAATGAGCAGTTCTTC.

This clonotype showed up just a few times. The rearrangement joins TRBV4-1 to TRBJ2-1; D gene uncertain. The germline V and J ends were trimmed by 0 bases and 8 bases, with 17 bases remaining between them. CDR1 and CDR2 from the germline V gene are MGHRA and YSYEKL. CDR3 length equals 16 residues. Here the CDR3 DNA reads TGCGCCAGCAGCCAAGATCGCAGCTGGGGTTTCGATGAGCAGTTCTTC. Protein sequence: CASSQDRSWGFDEQFF.